These 26 T cell receptor beta chains share one sample of origin, sequenced in a study of vaccination effects on CD4 cells after COVID-19. Antigens of these TCRs are unknown. Using viral peptide pools, the ViraFEST assay grew out antigen-specific CD4+ T cells prior to sequencing. Isolation of CD4+ T cells took place after less than 12 days of culture. People in the vaccine group had not been infected with SARS-CoV-2 before, and their nucleocapsid antibodies were negative. Some clones are missing from TCRdb's copy, which holds only in-frame ones; the method was immunoSEQ multiplex PCR. The repertoire holds some 69,000 clones, about 72% seen once, with 2.5% to 3% in the top ten. Sequencing used CD4+ T cells from PBMCs cultured with HCoV-NL63 spike peptides, obtained before COVID-19 vaccination. These receptors were collected from a human donor who received a COVID-19 vaccine.

V gene TRBV12-5 combines with J gene TRBJ2-2, with 8 positions matching TRBD1. The germline V gene has CDR1 LGHNT and CDR2 FRNRAP. The CDR3 spans 16 residues. The junction had 5 bases not matched to a gene; V was cut back by 4 bases and J by 1 base. The chain's CDR3 is CASGSWTGRNTGELFF. CDR3 sequence (DNA): TGTGCTAGTGGTTCTTGGACAGGGAGGAACACCGGGGAGCTGTTTTTT.

This chain links TRBV12-1 with TRBJ1-1; the table's D call of TRBD1 was not tested on the DNA. TRBV12-1 is a recognized pseudogene. The CDR3 consists of 17 residues. The CDR3 reads CASSLGRGRKGKTEAFF. The CDR3 DNA sequence: TGTGCCAGCAGCTTGGGAAGGGGGCGCAAAGGGAAGACTGAAGCTTTCTTT.

This chain connects TRBV29-1 to TRBJ1-2, with 9 bases identical to TRBD1. V dropped 7 bases and J dropped 7; count of bases not matched to a gene: 7. CDR3 length: 12 amino acids. Germline assignment: CDR1 SQVTM and CDR2 ANQGSEA. The DNA for the CDR3 is TGCAGCGCCACAGGGGGCGCAGGTGGCTACACCTTC. Residues: CSATGGAGGYTF.

This clone appeared a few times. The chain employs TRBV4-1 and TRBJ1-1; perhaps TRBD1 as D (6 bases). From germline, CDR1 is MGHRA and CDR2 YSYEKL. V was pared by 4 bases and J by 6 bases, with 18 bases between. The CDR3 length is 15 residues. CDR3 protein: CASSPPSGQIAEAFF. As DNA, the CDR3 is TGCGCCAGCAGCCCCCCCTCCGGACAGATCGCTGAAGCTTTCTTT.

V is TRBV10-3 and J is TRBJ2-5; TRBD1 is a possible D gene (6 bases). The CDR3 consists of 13 residues. V gave up 6 bases and J gave up 4 bases, with 12 bases separating them. The germline V gene encodes CDR1 ENHRY and CDR2 SYGVKD. Here the CDR3 DNA reads TGTGCCATCAGCGGGGACAATGTAGAGACCCAGTACTTC. Amino acid sequence: CAISGDNVETQYF.

This sequence joins TRBV3-1 (or the pseudogene TRBV3-2) and TRBJ1-2; D call uncertain. The length of the CDR3 is 15 residues. The V and J ends lost 0 bases and 3 bases respectively, with 11 bases between them. Germline CDR1 LGHDT, CDR2 YNNKEL (reference sequence). CDR3 residues: CASSQEHSLDYGYTF. As DNA, the CDR3 is TGTGCCAGCAGCCAAGAACACAGTCTTGACTATGGCTACACCTTC.

The chain recombines TRBV5-6 with TRBJ2-1; 8 bases fit TRBD2. Germline CDR1 reads SGHDT; CDR2 reads YYEEEE. This CDR3 comprises 16 residues. J gave up 2 bases and V 4 bases, and 8 bases lay outside the gene matches. CDR3 in DNA: TGTGCCAGCAGCAATAGCGGGGTCACCGCCTACAATGAGCAGTTCTTC. Its protein is CASSNSGVTAYNEQFF.

This clone occurred a few times. The chain recombines TRBV18 with TRBJ2-5; TRBD2 aligns across 9 bases. V was pared by 0 bases and J by 1 base, with 6 bases of the junction left unmatched. CDR3 length equals 17 residues. CDR1 KGHSH and CDR2 LQKENI come from the germline V gene. CDR3 bases: TGTGCCAGCTCACCACCCGGGGTAGCGGGGGTCCAAGAGACCCAGTACTTC. Translated, it gives CASSPPGVAGVQETQYF.

This rearrangement joins TRBV6-5 to TRBJ2-3; TRBD2 matches 11 bases. The CDR3 is 15 amino acids. CDR1 is MNHEY, CDR2 SVGAGI, per germline. V lost 6 bases and J lost 5; bases outside the gene matches: 7. CDR3 sequence: CASRQRLAGIDTQYF. Here the CDR3 DNA reads TGTGCCAGCAGACAAAGACTAGCGGGGATAGATACGCAGTATTTT.

V gene TRBV7-3 combines with J gene TRBJ2-2; 8 bases fit TRBD2. The CDR3 consists of 16 residues. Germline-derived CDR1 and CDR2 are SGHTA and FQGTGA. V lost 4 bases and J lost 2; bases outside the gene matches: 6. The CDR3 loop is CASSSSGGYNTGELFF. Here the CDR3 DNA reads TGTGCCAGCAGCTCAAGCGGGGGCTATAACACCGGGGAGCTGTTTTTT.

The rearrangement links TRBV29-1 to TRBJ2-5; TRBD1 matches at 9 bases. This CDR3 is 15 amino acids long. After removal of 0 bases from V and 1 base from J, the junction contained 3 bases not matched to a gene. The germline V gene has CDR1 SQVTM and CDR2 ANQGSEA. CDR3 in amino acids: CSVEDHRGLQETQYF. CDR3 nucleotide sequence: TGCAGCGTTGAAGATCACAGGGGGCTCCAAGAGACCCAGTACTTC.

V and J are TRBV5-8 and TRBJ1-6, with TRBD1 as a possible D gene (6 bases). Per the germline V gene, CDR1 is SGHTS and CDR2 is YDEGEE. Trimming removed 3 bases from V and 6 bases from J, with 10 bases in between. This CDR3 has 14 amino acids. The CDR3 protein is CASSSRTVNSPLHF. The CDR3 nucleotides are TGTGCCAGCAGCTCTAGGACAGTTAATTCACCCCTCCACTTT.

The rearrangement joins TRBV15 to TRBJ2-3; 9 bases agree with TRBD2. Looked up from germline, CDR1 is LNHNV and CDR2 is YYDKDF (reference sequence). The CDR3 covers 14 residues. V gave up 6 bases and J gave up 2 bases; unmatched junction bases: 3. CDR3 protein: CATSPSGDTDTQYF. The CDR3 DNA sequence: TGTGCCACCAGTCCTAGCGGGGACACAGATACGCAGTATTTT.

The genes are TRBV6-5 and TRBJ1-1, with no clear D. CDR1 and CDR2 (germline): MNHEY, SVGAGI. V lost 4 bases, J lost 0 bases, and 9 bases lay in between. This CDR3 is 14 amino acids long. The CDR3 loop is CASSFGQMNTEAFF. CDR3 DNA sequence: TGTGCCAGCAGTTTTGGGCAAATGAACACTGAAGCTTTCTTT.

The CDR3 region is CASSLGGIQVDTQYF. For the CDR3, the DNA is TGCGCCAGCAGCTTAGGGGGGATCCAGGTAGATACGCAGTATTTT. The chain recombines TRBV5-1 with TRBJ2-3; D tentatively fits TRBD1 or TRBD2 (6 bases each). Germline V gives CDR1 SGHRS, CDR2 YFSETQ. V was trimmed by 2 bases and J by 5 bases, leaving 15 bases between them. This CDR3 has 15 residues.

In its sample, this clone was seen once. V is TRBV11-2 and J is TRBJ2-6, with D unclear. The CDR3 length is 13 residues. The germline V and J ends were trimmed by 5 bases and 8 bases, with 10 bases remaining between them. Per the germline V gene, CDR1 is SGHAT and CDR2 is FQNNGV. As DNA, the CDR3 is TGTGCCAGCAGCCCCGTGGAGACCAACGTCCTGACTTTC. Translation: CASSPVETNVLTF. The full variable domain, its missing parts supplied by reference TRBV11-2 and TRBJ2-6, is EAGVAQSPRYKIIEKRQSVAFWCNPISGHATLYWYQQILGQGPKLLIQFQNNGVVDDSQLPKDRFSAERLKGVDSTLKIQPAKLEDSAVYLCASSPVETNVLTFGAGSRLTVL.

V and J are TRBV2 and TRBJ2-3, with 8 nucleotides matching TRBD1. CDR3 length: 14 amino acids. J lost 4 bases, V lost 4 bases, and 4 bases had no gene match. CDR1 is SNHLY and CDR2 is FYNNEI in the germline V gene. The CDR3 sequence is CASSGSGGADTQYF. The CDR3 DNA sequence: TGTGCCAGCAGTGGGTCAGGGGGCGCAGATACGCAGTATTTT.

The CDR3 DNA reads as TGTGCCAGCAAGTTCGGCGGGGGGCAGGTCTACGAGCAGTACGTC. It specifies CASKFGGGQVYEQYV. This rearrangement joins TRBV6-6 to TRBJ2-7; 8 nucleotides agree with TRBD2. V lost 7 bases to trimming and J lost 3 bases; unmatched junction nucleotides: 11. Germline V gene sequence: CDR1 MNHNY, CDR2 SVGAGI (reference sequence). The CDR3 extends over 15 amino acids.

Within the sample, this clone is medium-sized. The same CDR3 also results from other DNA sequences found in this sample. The CDR3 protein is CASSLFAEAFF. The CDR3 DNA follows: TGTGCCAGCAGTTTATTCGCTGAAGCTTTCTTT. The chain couples TRBV12-3 or TRBV12-4 to TRBJ1-1; no definite D call. The V gene lost 2 bases and the J gene lost 6 bases, with 4 bases spanning the gap. The CDR3 is made up of 11 amino acids.

The rearrangement joins TRBV28 to TRBJ1-4, with D possibly TRBD1 on 5 matching bases. CDR3 length: 14 amino acids. The germline CDR1 and CDR2 sequences are MDHEN and SYDVKM. Trimming stripped 7 bases from V and 7 bases from J, with 16 bases between. The DNA for the CDR3 is TGTGCCAGCACCTGGGGCGGGTTGGGTGAAAAACTGTTTTTT. Translated, it gives CASTWGGLGEKLFF.

As DNA, the CDR3 is TGTGCCAGCAGCCCGGAGCGAGCGGACACTGAAGCTTTCTTT. This sequence encodes CASSPERADTEAFF. The V gene is TRBV9, the J gene TRBJ1-1; no firm D call. From germline, CDR1 is SGDLS and CDR2 YYNGEE. V lost 4 bases to trimming and J lost 3 bases, with 13 bases between them. The CDR3 is 14 residues long.

This chain joins TRBV14 and TRBJ2-2, with TRBD1 matching over 7 bases. The ends lost 1 base at V and 5 bases at J; junction bases unmatched: 10. There are 17 residues in the CDR3. CDR1 and CDR2 from the germline V gene are SGHDN and FVKESK. CDR3 amino acids: CASSQALRDSPTGELFF. Written as DNA, the CDR3 is TGTGCCAGCAGCCAAGCACTAAGGGACAGTCCGACCGGGGAGCTGTTTTTT.

The rearrangement joins TRBV3-1 (or the pseudogene TRBV3-2) to TRBJ1-2, with 9 nucleotides matching TRBD1. Germline V lookup: CDR1 LGHDT, CDR2 YNNKEL (reference sequence). This CDR3 comprises 13 residues. The V and J ends lost 4 bases and 8 bases, in that order; junction bases with no gene match: 5. The CDR3 DNA is TGTGCCAGCAGCCTACAGGGGGCGGGGGGCTACACCTTC. Amino acid sequence: CASSLQGAGGYTF.

The chain's CDR3 is CASSERGLYGYTF. CDR3 bases: TGTGCCAGCAGTGAACGGGGCCTCTATGGCTACACCTTC. The V and J genes are TRBV2 and TRBJ1-2; the D gene is possibly TRBD1 (5 bases). The germline CDR1 and CDR2 sequences are SNHLY and FYNNEI. Trimming stripped 2 bases from V and 4 bases from J, with 8 bases between. The CDR3 runs to 13 residues.

This chain connects TRBV27 to TRBJ1-4; tentative D call: TRBD1 (5 bases). The germline V and J ends were trimmed by 2 bases and 0 bases, with 10 bases remaining between them. The CDR3 has 16 amino acids. Germline-derived CDR1 and CDR2 are MNHEY and SMNVEV (reference sequence). The CDR3 bases are TGTGCCAGCAGTTTAAGACAGTCTCCAACTAATGAAAAACTGTTTTTT. This translates into CASSLRQSPTNEKLFF.

V and J are TRBV2 and TRBJ1-1; D not resolved. Germline V gene sequence: CDR1 SNHLY, CDR2 FYNNEI. The V and J ends lost 7 bases and 0 bases respectively, with 3 bases between them. The CDR3 contains 11 residues. CDR3 DNA: TGTGCCAGCATCCTGAACACTGAAGCTTTCTTT. Amino acids: CASILNTEAFF.